The 28 T cell receptor beta chains below were found in one sample sequenced in a study of Tregs in tolerant kidney transplant recipients. Sequenced by immunoSEQ multiplex PCR; TCRdb stores in-frame clones only, minus some. The repertoire has roughly 69,000 clones, less than 98% of them found once; the top ten carry approximately 0.34%. The sample was Tregs from blood, taken before the transplant. The receptors stem from a human donor who received a combined kidney and bone marrow transplant.

In this sample, this clone turned up once. The chain uses TRBV7-9 and TRBJ1-2, with a weak D call TRBD1 (5 bases). Per the germline V gene, CDR1 is SEHNR and CDR2 is FQNEAQ (reference sequence). Trimming removed 2 bases at V and 5 bases at J, with 15 bases between. The CDR3 covers 15 residues. DNA of the CDR3: TGTGCCAGCAGCTTACCGGGACGGACTAGTTATGGCTACACCTTC. This codes for CASSLPGRTSYGYTF.

This chain connects TRBV11-3 to TRBJ2-2; D remains ambiguous. The CDR3 loop spans 12 amino acids. Germline assignment: CDR1 SGHNT and CDR2 YENEEA. Trimming left V 0 bases short and J 9 bases short, with 5 bases between. This chain's CDR3 is CASSLDRWELFF. The CDR3 nucleotides are TGTGCCAGCAGCTTAGATCGGTGGGAGCTGTTTTTT. The full variable domain, with the rest looked up from reference TRBV11-3 and TRBJ2-2, is EAGVVQSPRYKIIEKKQPVAFWCNPISGHNTLYWYLQNLGQGPELLIRYENEEAVDDSQLPKDRFSAERLKGVDSTLKIQPAELGDSAVYLCASSLDRWELFFGEGSRLTVL.

The chain joins TRBV19 to TRBJ2-5; D gene uncertain. Trimming took 5 bases from V and 1 from J, leaving 11 bases between them. The CDR3 spans 14 residues. CDR1 is LNHDA and CDR2 is SQIVND in the germline V gene (reference sequence). The CDR3, as DNA: TGTGCCAGTAGTCCCTATTCAGGCCAAGAGACCCAGTACTTC. It yields the protein CASSPYSGQETQYF.

The chain employs TRBV5-4 and TRBJ1-2; maybe TRBD1 (6 bases). Trimming cost V 4 bases and J 1 base, with 23 bases left between them. CDR3 size: 18 residues. Germline V CDR1 and CDR2: SGHNT, YYREEE (reference sequence). CDR3 loop: CASSRLTRGQDSNYGYTF. The CDR3 coding sequence is TGTGCCAGCAGCCGCTTAACCCGGGGACAAGACAGTAACTATGGCTACACCTTC.

The chain links TRBV6-6 to TRBJ2-7; 8 bases match TRBD1. This CDR3 has 15 residues. The J segment lost 6 bases and the V segment lost 5 bases, leaving 12 bases of the junction unmatched. The germline V gene encodes CDR1 MNHNY and CDR2 SVGAGI (reference sequence). The CDR3, as DNA: TGTGCCAGCAGTCAACGACAGGGGTCAATGAGCGAGCAGTACTTC. Its protein is CASSQRQGSMSEQYF.

V gene TRBV19 combines with J gene TRBJ1-1; 7 nucleotides align to TRBD1. V shed 5 bases and J 1 base; nucleotides not matched to a gene: 13. CDR1 is LNHDA, CDR2 SQIVND, per germline (reference sequence). The CDR3 length is 17 residues. This chain's CDR3 is CASSSSEGAGGNTEAFF. CDR3 coding DNA: TGTGCCAGTAGTTCCTCTGAGGGGGCTGGTGGGAACACTGAAGCTTTCTTT. The entire variable domain, with the rest obtained from reference TRBV19 and TRBJ1-1, is as follows: DGGITQSPKYLFRKEGQNVTLSCEQNLNHDAMYWYRQDPGQGLRLIYYSQIVNDFQKGDIAEGYSVSREKKESFPLTVTSAQKNPTAFYLCASSSSEGAGGNTEAFFGQGTRLTVV.

In DNA, the CDR3 is TGTGCCAGCAGTCTTACTCAGACTAGCGGGGGCGGGGTCAATGAGCAGTTCTTC. It codes for CASSLTQTSGGGVNEQFF. The chain joins TRBV11-1 to TRBJ2-1; 12 nucleotides match TRBD2. Germline trimming cut 6 bases from V and 6 bases from J; bases unmatched to any gene: 15. Germline V gives CDR1 SGHAT, CDR2 FQDESV (reference sequence). The CDR3 runs to 18 residues.

The chain combines TRBV5-1 with TRBJ2-5, with D possibly being TRBD2 (5 bases). Trimming left V 5 bases short and J 1 base short, with 12 bases between. The CDR3 has 14 amino acids. Germline CDR1 reads SGHRS; CDR2 reads YFSETQ. CDR3 coding DNA: TGCGCCAGCAGAAAGGGAGCGTTCCAAGAGACCCAGTACTTC. Amino acid sequence: CASRKGAFQETQYF.

The chain carries TRBV28 and TRBJ1-2; weak D call: TRBD1 (6 bases). The CDR3 is made up of 12 amino acids. V was shortened by 7 bases and J by 7 bases, with 13 bases between the two germline ends. The germline V gene has CDR1 MDHEN and CDR2 SYDVKM. CDR3 region: CASMGGQVGYTF. CDR3 nucleotides: TGTGCCAGCATGGGGGGGCAGGTTGGCTACACCTTC.

The V and J genes are TRBV5-1 and TRBJ1-3; D not resolved. Germline V lookup: CDR1 SGHRS, CDR2 YFSETQ. The CDR3 runs 15 residues. V was trimmed by 2 bases and J by 0 bases, leaving 9 bases between them. The CDR3, as DNA: TGCGCCAGCAGCTTTGGGCCGGTCTCTGGAAACACCATATATTTT. Translating gives CASSFGPVSGNTIYF.

The chain links TRBV9 to TRBJ1-2; maybe TRBD1 (5 bases). Per germline, CDR1 SGDLS and CDR2 YYNGEE. V lost 0 bases to trimming and J lost 13 bases, with 19 bases between them. This CDR3 has 14 residues. CDR3 DNA sequence: TGTGCCAGCAGCGTAGGGGTGGGGCCAGGGCCAACCACCTTC. Translating gives CASSVGVGPGPTTF.

This rearrangement joins TRBV18 to TRBJ2-7, with a weak D call TRBD1 (5 bases). The CDR3 is made up of 13 amino acids. CDR1 KGHSH and CDR2 LQKENI come from the germline V gene. Trimming removed 4 bases at V and 1 base at J, with 8 bases between. This CDR3 is CASSLTVSYEQYF. The CDR3 DNA sequence: TGTGCCAGCTCACTGACAGTTTCCTACGAGCAGTACTTC.

The gene calls are TRBV18 and TRBJ2-7; TRBD2 might be the D (6 bases). Trimming took 0 bases from V and 2 from J, leaving 11 bases between them. The germline V gene has CDR1 KGHSH and CDR2 LQKENI. The CDR3 covers 15 residues. CDR3 DNA: TGTGCCAGCTCACCACCGCGGGGCTCGACCTACGAGCAGTACTTC. Its protein is CASSPPRGSTYEQYF.

This clone was observed a single time. The chain employs TRBV10-1 and TRBJ2-7; TRBD2 is a possible D gene (5 bases). The CDR3 loop spans 14 amino acids. Germline V gives CDR1 WNHNN, CDR2 SYGVQD (reference sequence). V lost 3 bases and J 5 bases, leaving 14 bases between the germline ends. Written as DNA, the CDR3 is TGCGCCAGCAGTGATGGTACGGGAAGCCACGAGCAGTACTTC. Amino acids: CASSDGTGSHEQYF.

CDR3 sequence: CASSLSRTAQLVDTEAFF. CDR3 DNA: TGTGCCAGCAGCTTATCAAGGACAGCCCAACTCGTTGACACTGAAGCTTTCTTT. The chain uses TRBV7-9 and TRBJ1-1; TRBD1 is a possible D gene (6 bases). V gave up 2 bases and J gave up 3 bases, with 22 bases separating them. CDR1 and CDR2 (germline): SEHNR, FQNEAQ (reference sequence). There are 18 residues in the CDR3.

The rearrangement uses TRBV6-5 and TRBJ2-7, with D possibly TRBD2 on 6 matching bases. The length of the CDR3 is 13 residues. The germline CDR1 and CDR2 sequences are MNHEY and SVGAGI. V was shortened by 5 bases and J by 6 bases, with 14 bases between the two germline ends. The CDR3: CASSRLVGGEQYF. Written as DNA, the CDR3 is TGTGCCAGCAGTCGCTTGGTGGGAGGCGAGCAGTACTTC.

The rearrangement links TRBV25-1 to TRBJ2-3; D is undetermined. The germline CDR1 and CDR2 sequences are MGHDK and SYGVNS. The CDR3 contains 14 residues. Trimming cost V 3 bases and J 4 bases, with 11 bases left between them. CDR3 in DNA: TGTGCCAGCAGTGAGAGTAGTTTCCCAGATACGCAGTATTTT. Translated, it gives CASSESSFPDTQYF.

The J gene is TRBJ1-1, the V gene TRBV18; weak D call: TRBD1 (5 bases). With 3 bases removed from V and 1 base from J, the gap between germline ends came to 12 bases. The CDR3 consists of 15 residues. Germline loops: CDR1 KGHSH, CDR2 LQKENI. The CDR3 nucleotides are TGTGCCAGCTCACCCCAGGGCGGGGAGAACACTGAAGCTTTCTTT. Amino acids: CASSPQGGENTEAFF.

The genes are TRBV7-2 and TRBJ1-2, with TRBD1 identical over 9 bases. Germline V gene sequence: CDR1 SGHTA, CDR2 FQGNSA. CDR3 length equals 15 residues. V lost 3 bases and J lost 4; bases outside the gene matches: 6. CDR3 sequence: CASSLVGQGGYGYTF. As DNA, the CDR3 is TGTGCCAGCAGCTTGGTGGGACAGGGAGGCTATGGCTACACCTTC.

The chain combines TRBV7-2 with TRBJ1-5, with D maybe TRBD1 (5 bases). CDR3 length: 13 amino acids. The germline gives CDR1 SGHTA, CDR2 FQGNSA. V lost 6 bases and J lost 1, with 7 bases in between. The CDR3 DNA reads as TGTGCCAGCAGGGGGCTGAGCAATCAGCCCCAGCATTTT. This encodes CASRGLSNQPQHF.

This chain joins TRBV5-6 and TRBJ2-7, with a weak D call TRBD1 (5 bases). CDR3 size: 12 residues. Trimming took 3 bases from V and 3 from J, leaving 7 bases between them. The V gene's germline CDR1 is SGHDT and CDR2 YYEEEE. The CDR3 region is CASSSDSYEQYF. CDR3 DNA: TGTGCCAGCAGCTCCGACAGCTACGAGCAGTACTTC.

The V gene is TRBV5-5, the J gene TRBJ1-5, with D maybe TRBD1 (6 bases). Trimming took 1 base from V and 6 from J, leaving 14 bases between them. The CDR3 runs 15 residues. Germline values: CDR1 SGHKS, CDR2 YYEKEE (reference sequence). CDR3 bases: TGTGCCAGCAGCTTGCAGACAGGACGGAGTCAGCCCCAGCATTTT. Protein: CASSLQTGRSQPQHF.

J is TRBJ2-7 and V is TRBV9, with TRBD2 identical over 7 bases. Per germline, CDR1 SGDLS and CDR2 YYNGEE. There are 11 residues in the CDR3. Trimming removed 3 bases from V and 11 bases from J; junction bases left unmatched: 5. The CDR3 region has the DNA TGTGCCAGCAGCGGAGGACTAGGGAAGTACTTC. Its protein product is CASSGGLGKYF.

This clone occurred once. The J gene is TRBJ1-1, the V gene TRBV13, with TRBD1 as a possible D gene (5 bases). With 5 bases removed from V and 6 bases from J, the gap between germline ends came to 10 bases. The CDR3 runs 12 residues. CDR1 and CDR2 (germline): PRHDT, FYEKMQ (reference sequence). The CDR3 is CASSLAGAEAFF. CDR3 bases: TGTGCCAGCAGCCTAGCGGGGGCTGAAGCTTTCTTT.

The chain couples TRBV7-9 to TRBJ2-1; 7 nucleotides align to TRBD2. Germline V gives CDR1 SEHNR, CDR2 FQNEAQ (reference sequence). J gave up 8 bases and V 8 bases, and 12 bases lay outside the gene matches. The CDR3 sequence is 14 residues long. The CDR3 DNA is TGTGCCAGCGGCTGGGACTCCCGGGGGGATGAGCAGTTCTTC. Translated, it gives CASGWDSRGDEQFF. The full variable domain, its missing parts supplied by reference TRBV7-9 and TRBJ2-1, is DTGVSQNPRHKITKRGQNVTFRCDPISEHNRLYWYRQTLGQGPEFLTYFQNEAQLEKSRLLSDRFSAERPKGSFSTLEIQRTEQGDSAMYLCASGWDSRGDEQFFGPGTRLTVL.

The chain couples TRBV20-1 to TRBJ1-1, with D possibly being TRBD1 (5 bases). Trimming removed 4 bases at V and 6 bases at J, with 9 bases between. The CDR3 covers 11 residues. CDR1 DFQATT and CDR2 SNEGSKA come from the germline V gene (reference sequence). For the CDR3, the DNA is TGCAGTGCTATGGGGCAGCCTGAAGCTTTCTTT. This translates into CSAMGQPEAFF.

This chain uses TRBV9 with TRBJ1-1, with D maybe TRBD1 (6 bases). Trimming stripped 3 bases from V and 12 bases from J, with 24 bases between. Per the germline V gene, CDR1 is SGDLS and CDR2 is YYNGEE. This CDR3 is built from 15 residues. The CDR3 DNA sequence: TGTGCCAGCAGCGCAAACCCAGCAGGGGCGCAAAGGACTTTCTTT. As protein: CASSANPAGAQRTFF. The full variable domain, in which reference TRBV9 and TRBJ1-1 provide the parts outside the CDR3, is DSGVTQTPKHLITATGQRVTLRCSPRSGDLSVYWYQQSLDQGLQFLIQYYNGEERAKGNILERFSAQQFPDLHSELNLSSLELGDSALYFCASSANPAGAQRTFFGQGTRLTVV.

This chain uses TRBV11-3 with TRBJ1-1, with D tentatively TRBD1 (5 bases). Trimming cost V 5 bases and J 4 bases, with 20 bases left between them. Germline loops: CDR1 SGHNT, CDR2 YENEEA. The CDR3 is 16 residues long. CDR3 sequence reads: CASSPHFGGRGTEAFF. The CDR3 bases are TGTGCCAGCAGCCCCCATTTTGGGGGGAGAGGCACTGAAGCTTTCTTT.